This T cell receptor beta chain derives from a study of blood T cell repertoires in COVID-19. Study in general: Sites across the United States, Italy and Spain contributed samples from acute and convalescent COVID-19. The analysed material was cDNA or gDNA that came from T cells, B-cell-depleted T cells, or PBMCs.

In the authors' workflow: From reference gene primer amplification, estimates of nucleated cell counts were derived. Libraries were prepared by immunoSEQ multiplex PCR; TCRdb keeps only in-frame clonotypes and omits some of them. The DNA was the basis for D and trimming; V, J and clone size are from that table. The sample includes fewer than 250,000 clones, about four fifths seen only once; the top ten take around 2.5%. This clone was seen a handful of times. J gave up 0 bases and V 7 bases, and 8 bases lay outside the gene matches. CDR1 and CDR2 (germline): LNHDA, SQIVND (reference sequence). The CDR3 is made up of 15 amino acids.

This clonotype was obtained from a woman between 40 and 50 years old with active or convalescent COVID-19. The sequenced sample was peripheral blood. The chain is built from TRBV19 and TRBJ1-2, with TRBD1 identical over 7 bases. The CDR3 region is CASILDRAANYGYTF. CDR3 nucleotide sequence: TGTGCCAGTATCCTCGACAGGGCCGCTAACTATGGCTACACCTTC.